These 3 T cell receptor beta chains were all obtained from the same sample, sequenced in a study of follicular helper T cells after annual influenza vaccination. Time point meaning: 2013-2014 season, 7 days after vaccination. Data came from immunoSEQ multiplex PCR; TCRdb stores just in-frame clones and leaves some out. This table holds approximately 8,700 clones, 83% found once. The sample in question was CXCR5+ CD38- circulating T follicular helper cells from blood, obtained 7 days after influenza vaccination. Subset defined: circulating Tfh, non-naive CD4+CXCR5+PD-1+ (ICOS+CD38+ or ICOS-CD38-). The receptor set was obtained from an adult who received the influenza vaccine.

The rearrangement uses TRBV21-1 and TRBJ2-3; no DNA check was done on the table's D call, TRBD1. TRBV21-1 is labeled a pseudogene. This CDR3 is built from 16 residues. CDR3 sequence (DNA): TGTGCCAGCAGCAAAGGTAAGACAGGGGATCCAGATACGCAGTATTTT. Its translation: CASSKGKTGDPDTQYF.

The chain couples TRBV6-4 to TRBJ2-5; 11 nucleotides align to TRBD2. The J segment lost 3 bases and the V segment lost 6 bases, leaving 3 bases of the junction unmatched. Germline V gene sequence: CDR1 MRHNA, CDR2 SNTAGT. The CDR3 totals 14 residues. This CDR3 reads CASSAGLAEETQYF. The CDR3 region has the DNA TGTGCCAGCAGCGCGGGACTAGCGGAAGAGACCCAGTACTTC.

This clone was counted between two and nine times. The chain is built from TRBV10-3 and TRBJ2-7; maybe TRBD2 (6 bases). Germline lookup yields CDR1 ENHRY and CDR2 SYGVKD. The CDR3 runs to 13 residues. V lost 4 bases and J 5 bases, leaving 12 bases between the germline ends. CDR3: CAISGQPSDEQYF. CDR3 DNA sequence: TGTGCCATCAGTGGACAGCCTAGCGACGAGCAGTACTTC.